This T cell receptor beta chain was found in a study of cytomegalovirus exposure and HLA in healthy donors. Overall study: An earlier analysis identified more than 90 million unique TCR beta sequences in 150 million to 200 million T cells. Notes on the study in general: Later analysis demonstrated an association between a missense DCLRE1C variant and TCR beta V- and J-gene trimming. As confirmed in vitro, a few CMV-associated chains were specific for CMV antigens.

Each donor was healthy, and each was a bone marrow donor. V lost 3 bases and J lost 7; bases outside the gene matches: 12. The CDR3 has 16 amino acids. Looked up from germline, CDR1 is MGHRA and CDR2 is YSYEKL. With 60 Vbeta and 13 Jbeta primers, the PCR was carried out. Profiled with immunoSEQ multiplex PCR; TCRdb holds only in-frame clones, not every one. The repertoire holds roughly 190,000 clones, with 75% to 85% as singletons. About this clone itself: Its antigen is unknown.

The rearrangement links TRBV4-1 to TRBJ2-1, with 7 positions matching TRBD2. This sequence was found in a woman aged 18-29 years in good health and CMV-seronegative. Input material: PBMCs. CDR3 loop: CASSQSLAVYGNEQFF. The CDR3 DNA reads TGCGCCAGCAGCCAGAGCCTAGCGGTTTATGGGAATGAGCAGTTCTTC.